This T cell receptor beta chain was identified during a study of blood T cell repertoires in COVID-19. Looking at the study overall: Collection of acute and convalescent COVID-19 samples took place in the United States, Italy and Spain. From T cells, B-cell-depleted T cells, or PBMCs came the material, which was cDNA or gDNA.

In the authors' methods: By means of reference gene primer amplification, nucleated cell counts were estimated. Assay used: immunoSEQ multiplex PCR; TCRdb lists only in-frame clones, some missing. For V, J and clone size, that table is used; D and trimming come from the DNA. Seen here are under 35,000 clones, about nine tenths observed once, and the top ten hold approximately 15%. The CDR3 spans 15 residues. The chain has TRBV21-1 and TRBJ1-6; no DNA check was done on the table's D call, TRBD1. TRBV21-1 constitutes a pseudogene. This TCR was sampled from a human donor with active COVID-19. The donor label of this sample is uncertain. Input material: peripheral blood. Written as DNA, the CDR3 is TGTGCCAGCAGCAAAGAGGACAGGGGGCATTCACCCCTCCACTTT. It codes for CASSKEDRGHSPLHF.